This is a list of T cell receptor beta chains from one sample in a study of blood T cell repertoires in COVID-19. The assay was immunoSEQ multiplex PCR, and TCRdb's table has in-frame clones only and misses some. This sample yields approximately 120,000 clones, of which 65% to 85% are seen a single time; 5.5% to 6% belongs to the top ten. The specimen was peripheral blood. Every receptor here comes from a man older than 75 with active or convalescent COVID-19. Both conserved end residues are part of each CDR3. A D gene is named only where the DNA matches it firmly. Where a row states a size, it is once, few, many or the class of an expanded clone; other rows omit it.

j_call | d_call | clone_size | v_call | cdr3_nt | cdr3_aa
TRBJ1-2 | TRBD1 | - | TRBV6-2/TRBV6-3 | TGTGCCAGCAGTCGCGCGACAGGGGGCGCGGGCTACACCTTC | CASSRATGGAGYTF
TRBJ1-1 | - | few | TRBV10-1 | TGCGCCAGCAGTGACAGGGCAACTGAAGCTTTCTTT | CASSDRATEAFF
TRBJ1-1 | TRBD1 | - | TRBV18 | TGTGCCAGCTCACCTGGACAGGCTTCCTTGAACACTGAAGCTTTCTTT | CASSPGQASLNTEAFF
TRBJ1-5 | - | - | TRBV10-3 | TGTGCCATCAGGGACTACGGCAATCAGCCCCAGCATTTT | CAIRDYGNQPQHF
TRBJ2-5 | - | once | TRBV9 | TGTGCCAGCAGCGTAAGGTCGGTGACTACCGAGACCCAGTACTTC | CASSVRSVTTETQYF
TRBJ2-3 | TRBD2 | - | TRBV9 | TGTGCCAGCAGCGTAACACTAGCGGCCCCTAGCACAGATACGCAGTATTTT | CASSVTLAAPSTDTQYF
TRBJ2-7 | TRBD1 | - | TRBV4-1 | TGCGCCAGCAGCCAAGAACCTGGGACAGGGCCTCGCGAGCAGTACTTC | CASSQEPGTGPREQYF
TRBJ2-7 | TRBD1 | - | TRBV27 | TGTGCCAGCAGTCTAACCCCTCCGGGACAGGGCTACGTCTACGAGCAGTACTTC | CASSLTPPGQGYVYEQYF
TRBJ1-5 | - | - | TRBV19 | TGTGCCAGTAGTATAGATCCCTATCAGCCCCAGCATTTT | CASSIDPYQPQHF
TRBJ1-6 | - | - | TRBV10-3 | TGTGCCATCAGTCAGGGTGATTCACCCCTCCACTTT | CAISQGDSPLHF
TRBJ2-1 | - | - | TRBV28 | TGTGCCAGCAAAGGGGGAGGGCCCAATGAGCAGTTCTTC | CASKGGGPNEQFF
TRBJ2-7 | TRBD2 | - | TRBV6-6 | TGTGCCAGCAGCTACACTAGCGGGCGTTCTTACGAGCAGTACTTC | CASSYTSGRSYEQYF
TRBJ1-6 | - | - | TRBV3-1/TRBV3-2 | TGTGCCAGCAGCCAAGTCAATAGTTCACCCCTCCACTTT | CASSQVNSSPLHF
TRBJ1-2 | TRBD1 | - | TRBV5-6 | TGTGCCAGCAGCCCCGGGACAGGGGGCTGGGGCTACACCTTC | CASSPGTGGWGYTF
TRBJ1-1 | - | - | TRBV27 | TGTGCCAGCAGTTTAAATTGGCAGGGAACGGATGAAGCTTTCTTT | CASSLNWQGTDEAFF
TRBJ1-2 | - | - | TRBV3-1/TRBV3-2 | TGTGCCAGCAGCCAATCCCCAGGGCTCTATGGCTACACCTTC | CASSQSPGLYGYTF
TRBJ1-1 | - | - | TRBV7-9 | TGTGCCAGCAGCTCACCCCACGGTTACACTGAAGCTTTCTTT | CASSSPHGYTEAFF
TRBJ1-3 | TRBD1 | few | TRBV18 | TGTGCCAGCTCACCCGGGACAGCTGGAAACACCATATATTTT | CASSPGTAGNTIYF
TRBJ2-7 | TRBD2 | - | TRBV29-1 | TGCAGCGTTGACGGCGGGGGGACCTACGAGCAGTACTTC | CSVDGGGTYEQYF
TRBJ2-2 | TRBD1 | - | TRBV7-9 | TGTGCCAGCAGCGCTGGGACAGGGGTCTCCGGGGAGCTGTTTTTT | CASSAGTGVSGELFF
TRBJ2-3 | - | few | TRBV3-1/TRBV3-2 | TGTGCCAGCAGCCCCTCCCCTGCGTCACAGTATTTT | CASSPSPASQYF
TRBJ2-5 | - | few | TRBV4-1 | TGCGCCAGCAGCCAAGGAGGACTTCGAGAGACCCAGTACTTC | CASSQGGLRETQYF
TRBJ1-1 | - | - | TRBV18 | TGTGCCAGCTCACCTTCTCAGGGGAACACTGAAGCTTTCTTT | CASSPSQGNTEAFF
TRBJ1-4 | - | - | TRBV29-1 | TGCAGCGTTGGGTACAGTAATGAAAAACTGTTTTTT | CSVGYSNEKLFF
TRBJ2-3 | TRBD2 | - | TRBV3-1/TRBV3-2 | TGTGCCAGCAGCCAAGATCGAGCGGGGGCCGCTAGCACAGATACGCAGTATTTT | CASSQDRAGAASTDTQYF
TRBJ1-5 | - | - | TRBV29-1 | TGCAGCGTGGCCCACGGGGGGGGCGGGAATCAGCCCCAGCATTTT | CSVAHGGGGNQPQHF
TRBJ1-5 | - | - | TRBV28 | TGTGCCAGCAGTTTCGCGAATCAGCCCCAGCATTTT | CASSFANQPQHF
TRBJ2-5 | TRBD1 | - | TRBV24-1 | TGTGCCACCAGTGATCCAGGGGGCAACCGAGAGACCCAGTACTTC | CATSDPGGNRETQYF
TRBJ2-2 | - | - | TRBV6-5 | TGTGCCAGCAGTAAACTGAAGCGGGAGCTGTTTTTT | CASSKLKRELFF
TRBJ1-2 | TRBD1 | - | TRBV28 | TGTGCCAGCAGTTCCAGGGGGGAGAGGAATGGCTACACCTTC | CASSSRGERNGYTF
TRBJ2-3 | TRBD1 | - | TRBV4-1 | TGCGCCAGCAGCCAAGATCGGGACAGGGGAATGCCGAGCACAGATACGCAGTATTTT | CASSQDRDRGMPSTDTQYF
TRBJ2-7 | TRBD1 | - | TRBV10-3 | TGTGCCATCAGTGAGAGGGAGACAGGGGGCCACGAGCAGTACTTC | CAISERETGGHEQYF
TRBJ2-3 | - | - | TRBV5-4 | TGTGCCAGCAGTTCGACTCAGGGGAGCACAGATACGCAGTATTTT | CASSSTQGSTDTQYF
TRBJ2-3 | - | - | TRBV5-3 | TGTGCCAGAAGCTGGGGACTGGCCACAGATACGCAGTATTTT | CARSWGLATDTQYF
TRBJ2-3 | TRBD2 | few | TRBV4-2 | TGTGCCAGCAGCCAAGAGCTTACTAGCGGGGGCCGGAGCACAGATACGCAGTATTTT | CASSQELTSGGRSTDTQYF
TRBJ1-1 | - | - | TRBV19 | TGTGCCAGTAGTTTGGACGCGGGGGGCACTGAAGCTTTCTTT | CASSLDAGGTEAFF
TRBJ2-6 | - | few | TRBV4-2 | TGTGCCAGCAGCCTCGCGGGCGGGGCTGGGGCCAACGTCCTGACTTTC | CASSLAGGAGANVLTF